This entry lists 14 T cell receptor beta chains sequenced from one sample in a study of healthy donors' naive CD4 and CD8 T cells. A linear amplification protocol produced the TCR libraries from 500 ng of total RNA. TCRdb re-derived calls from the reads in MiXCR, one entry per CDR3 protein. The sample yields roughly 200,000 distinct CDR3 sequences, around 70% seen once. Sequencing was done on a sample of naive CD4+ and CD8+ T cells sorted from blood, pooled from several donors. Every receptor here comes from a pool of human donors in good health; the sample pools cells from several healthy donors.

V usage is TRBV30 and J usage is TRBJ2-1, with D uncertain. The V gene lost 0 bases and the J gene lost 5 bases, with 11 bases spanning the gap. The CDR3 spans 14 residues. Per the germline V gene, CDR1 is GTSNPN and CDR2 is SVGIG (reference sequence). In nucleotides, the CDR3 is TGTGCCTGGAGTGTCAAGCGCTTGAACAATGAGCAGTTCTTC. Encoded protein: CAWSVKRLNNEQFF.

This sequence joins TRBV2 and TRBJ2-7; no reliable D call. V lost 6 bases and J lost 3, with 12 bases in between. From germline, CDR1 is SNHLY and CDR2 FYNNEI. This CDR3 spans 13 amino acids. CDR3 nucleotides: TGTGCCAGCAGGAGAGACGGAGTCTACGAGCAGTACTTC. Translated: CASRRDGVYEQYF. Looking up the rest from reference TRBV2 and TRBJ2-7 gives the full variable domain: EPEVTQTPSHQVTQMGQEVILRCVPISNHLYFYWYRQILGQKVEFLVSFYNNEISEKSEIFDDQFSVERPDGSNFTLKIRSTKLEDSAMYFCASRRDGVYEQYFGPGTRLTVT.

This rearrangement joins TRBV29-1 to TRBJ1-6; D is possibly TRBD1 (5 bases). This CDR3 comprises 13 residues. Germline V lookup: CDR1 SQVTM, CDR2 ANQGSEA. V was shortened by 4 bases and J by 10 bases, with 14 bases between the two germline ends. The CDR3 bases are TGCAGCGTTGGAGGGGCGCGGGGGTCACCCCTCCACTTT. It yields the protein CSVGGARGSPLHF. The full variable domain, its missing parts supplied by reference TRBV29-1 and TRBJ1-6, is SAVISQKPSRDICQRGTSLTIQCQVDSQVTMMFWYRQQPGQSLTLIATANQGSEATYESGFVIDKFPISRPNLTFSTLTVSNMSPEDSSIYLCSVGGARGSPLHFGNGTRLTVT.

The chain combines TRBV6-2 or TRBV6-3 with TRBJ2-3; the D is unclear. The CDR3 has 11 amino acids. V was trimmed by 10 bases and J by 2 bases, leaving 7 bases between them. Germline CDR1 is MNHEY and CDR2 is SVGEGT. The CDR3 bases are TGTGCCACCACCTCCACAGATACGCAGTATTTT. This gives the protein CATTSTDTQYF.

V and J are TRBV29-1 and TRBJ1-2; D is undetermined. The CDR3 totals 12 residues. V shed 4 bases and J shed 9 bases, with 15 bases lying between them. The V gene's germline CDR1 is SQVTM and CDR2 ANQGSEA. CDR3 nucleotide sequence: TGCAGCGTTGCGGATGTTGGGTACAGCTACACCTTC. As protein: CSVADVGYSYTF. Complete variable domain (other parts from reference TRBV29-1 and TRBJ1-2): SAVISQKPSRDICQRGTSLTIQCQVDSQVTMMFWYRQQPGQSLTLIATANQGSEATYESGFVIDKFPISRPNLTFSTLTVSNMSPEDSSIYLCSVADVGYSYTFGSGTRLTVV.

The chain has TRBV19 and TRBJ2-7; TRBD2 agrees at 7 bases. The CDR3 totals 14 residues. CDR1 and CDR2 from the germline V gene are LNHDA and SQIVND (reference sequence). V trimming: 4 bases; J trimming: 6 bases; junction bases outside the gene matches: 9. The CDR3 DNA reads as TGTGCCAGTAGTAAGGGGACTACACCCGGCGAGCAGTACTTC. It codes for CASSKGTTPGEQYF.

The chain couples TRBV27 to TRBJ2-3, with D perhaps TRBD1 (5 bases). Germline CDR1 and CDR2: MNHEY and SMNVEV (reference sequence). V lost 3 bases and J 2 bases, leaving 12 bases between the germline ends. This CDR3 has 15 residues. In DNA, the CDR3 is TGTGCCAGCAGTTTCGAGCAGGGTCTCACAGATACGCAGTATTTT. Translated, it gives CASSFEQGLTDTQYF.

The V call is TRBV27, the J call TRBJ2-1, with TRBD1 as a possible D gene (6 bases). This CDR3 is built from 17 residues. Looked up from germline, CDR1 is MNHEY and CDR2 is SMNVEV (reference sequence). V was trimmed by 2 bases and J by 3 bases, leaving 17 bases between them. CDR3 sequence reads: CASSLPGAASNYNEQFF. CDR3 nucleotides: TGTGCCAGCAGTTTACCAGGGGCGGCCTCCAACTACAATGAGCAGTTCTTC.

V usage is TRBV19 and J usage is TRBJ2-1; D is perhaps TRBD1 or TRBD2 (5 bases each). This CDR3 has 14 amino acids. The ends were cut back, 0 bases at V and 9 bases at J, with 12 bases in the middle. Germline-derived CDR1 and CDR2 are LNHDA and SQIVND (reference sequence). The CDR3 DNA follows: TGTGCCAGTAGTATAGATCTGAGGGACGGTGAGCAGTTCTTC. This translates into CASSIDLRDGEQFF.

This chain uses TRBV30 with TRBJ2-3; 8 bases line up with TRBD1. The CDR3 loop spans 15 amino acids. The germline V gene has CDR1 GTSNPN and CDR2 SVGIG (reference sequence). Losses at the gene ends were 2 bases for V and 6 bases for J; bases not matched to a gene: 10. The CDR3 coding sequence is TGTGCCTGGAGTCCGAGGACAGGGAGGTGGGATACGCAGTATTTT. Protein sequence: CAWSPRTGRWDTQYF.

The CDR3 nucleotides read TGTGCCAGCAGCCAAGATGGAGAGGTGGAGGATGGCTACACCTTC. It yields the protein CASSQDGEVEDGYTF. This rearrangement joins TRBV4-2 to TRBJ1-2; D unresolved. This CDR3 is 15 amino acids long. From germline, CDR1 is LGHNA and CDR2 YNFKEQ. The V gene lost 0 bases and the J gene lost 6 bases, with 14 bases spanning the gap.

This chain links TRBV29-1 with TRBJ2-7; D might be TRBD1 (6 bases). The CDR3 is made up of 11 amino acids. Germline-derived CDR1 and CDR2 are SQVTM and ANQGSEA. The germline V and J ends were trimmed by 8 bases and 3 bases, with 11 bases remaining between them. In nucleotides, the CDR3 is TGCAGCATCCGGGACATCTACGAGCAGTACTTC. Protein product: CSIRDIYEQYF.

This CDR3 is CASAPRGEETQYF. CDR3 DNA: TGTGCCAGCGCCCCCAGGGGAGAAGAGACCCAGTACTTC. The chain links TRBV6-5 to TRBJ2-5; possible D gene TRBD1, 6 bases. With 8 bases removed from V and 3 bases from J, the gap between germline ends came to 13 bases. The CDR3 spans 13 residues. Germline CDR1 MNHEY, CDR2 SVGAGI.

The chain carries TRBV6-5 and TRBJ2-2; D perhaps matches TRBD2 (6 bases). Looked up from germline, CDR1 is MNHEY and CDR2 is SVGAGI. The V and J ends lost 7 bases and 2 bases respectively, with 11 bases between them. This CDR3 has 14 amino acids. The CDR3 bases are TGTGCCAGCAAACCGGGAGCCAACACCGGGGAGCTGTTTTTT. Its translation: CASKPGANTGELFF.